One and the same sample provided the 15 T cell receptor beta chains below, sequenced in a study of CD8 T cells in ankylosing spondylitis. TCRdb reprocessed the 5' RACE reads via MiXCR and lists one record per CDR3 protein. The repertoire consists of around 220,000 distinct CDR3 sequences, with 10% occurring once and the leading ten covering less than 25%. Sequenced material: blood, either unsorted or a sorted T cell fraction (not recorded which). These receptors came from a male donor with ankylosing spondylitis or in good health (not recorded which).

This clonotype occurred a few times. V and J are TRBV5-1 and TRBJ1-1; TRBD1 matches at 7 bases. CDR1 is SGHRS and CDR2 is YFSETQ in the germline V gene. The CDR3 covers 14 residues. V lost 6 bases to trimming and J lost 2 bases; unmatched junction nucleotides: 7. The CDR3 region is CASTLQGSNTEAFF. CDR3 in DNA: TGCGCCAGCACCTTACAGGGGTCTAACACTGAAGCTTTCTTT.

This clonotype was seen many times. DNA for the CDR3: TGCGCCAGCAGCTTGGTACCTAGCGCTGGTGTGGGTACGCAGTATTTT. Encoded protein: CASSLVPSAGVGTQYF. The V and J genes are TRBV5-1 and TRBJ2-3; D perhaps matches TRBD2 (6 bases). The CDR3 length is 16 residues. Trimming shortened V by 0 bases and J by 8 bases, and 19 bases separated the two germline ends. The germline V gene has CDR1 SGHRS and CDR2 YFSETQ.

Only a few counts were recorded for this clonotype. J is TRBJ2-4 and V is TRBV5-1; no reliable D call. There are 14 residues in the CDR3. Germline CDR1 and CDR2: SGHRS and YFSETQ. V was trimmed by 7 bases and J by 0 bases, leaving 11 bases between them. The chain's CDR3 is CASSDLIAKNIQYF. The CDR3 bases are TGCGCCAGCTCAGACTTGATAGCCAAAAACATTCAGTACTTC.

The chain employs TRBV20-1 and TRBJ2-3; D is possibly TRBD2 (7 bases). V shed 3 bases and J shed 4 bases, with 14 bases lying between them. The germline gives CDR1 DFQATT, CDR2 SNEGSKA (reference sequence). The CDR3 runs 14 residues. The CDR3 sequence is CSARRGGGADTQYF. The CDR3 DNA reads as TGCAGTGCTAGGAGAGGGGGGGGAGCAGATACGCAGTATTTT.

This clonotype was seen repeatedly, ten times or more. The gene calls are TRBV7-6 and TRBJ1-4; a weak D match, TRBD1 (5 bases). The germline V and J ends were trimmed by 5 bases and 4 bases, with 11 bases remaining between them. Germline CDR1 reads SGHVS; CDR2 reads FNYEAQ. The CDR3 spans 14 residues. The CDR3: CASSPGTGNEKLFF. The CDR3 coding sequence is TGTGCCAGCAGCCCCGGGACGGGTAATGAAAAACTGTTTTTT.

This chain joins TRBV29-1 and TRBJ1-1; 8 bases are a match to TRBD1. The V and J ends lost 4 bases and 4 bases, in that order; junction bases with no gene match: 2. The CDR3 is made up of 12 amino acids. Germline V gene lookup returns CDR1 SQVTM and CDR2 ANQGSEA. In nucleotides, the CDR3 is TGCAGCGTTGGACAGGGGCCCACTGAAGCTTTCTTT. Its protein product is CSVGQGPTEAFF.

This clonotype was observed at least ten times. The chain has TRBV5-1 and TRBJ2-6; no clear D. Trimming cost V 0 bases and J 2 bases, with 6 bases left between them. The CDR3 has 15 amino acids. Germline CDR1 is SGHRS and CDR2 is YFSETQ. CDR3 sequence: CASSLEMAGANVLTF. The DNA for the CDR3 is TGCGCCAGCAGCTTGGAGATGGCTGGGGCCAACGTCCTGACTTTC.

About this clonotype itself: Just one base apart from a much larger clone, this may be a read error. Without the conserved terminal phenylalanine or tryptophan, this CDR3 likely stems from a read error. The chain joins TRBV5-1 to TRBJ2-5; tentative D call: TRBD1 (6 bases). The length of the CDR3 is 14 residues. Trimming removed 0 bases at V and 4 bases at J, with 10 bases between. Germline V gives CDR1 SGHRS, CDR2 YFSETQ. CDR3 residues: CASSLGGLAETQYL. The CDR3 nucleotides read TGCGCCAGCAGCTTGGGGGGGCTCGCAGAGACCCAGTACTTG.

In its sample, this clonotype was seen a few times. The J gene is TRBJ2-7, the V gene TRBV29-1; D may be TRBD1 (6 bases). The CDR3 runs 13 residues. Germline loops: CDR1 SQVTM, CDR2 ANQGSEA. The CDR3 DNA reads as TGCAGTGTTACTATGCGACAGGAAGGGGAGCAGTACTTC. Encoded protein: CSVTMRQEGEQYF.

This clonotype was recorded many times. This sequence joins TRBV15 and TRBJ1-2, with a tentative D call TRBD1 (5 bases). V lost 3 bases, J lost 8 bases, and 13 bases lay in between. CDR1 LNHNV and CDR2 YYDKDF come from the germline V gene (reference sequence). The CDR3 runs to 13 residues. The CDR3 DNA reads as TGTGCCACCAGCAGCGAGGACGGGACCGGCTACACCTTC. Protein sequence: CATSSEDGTGYTF.

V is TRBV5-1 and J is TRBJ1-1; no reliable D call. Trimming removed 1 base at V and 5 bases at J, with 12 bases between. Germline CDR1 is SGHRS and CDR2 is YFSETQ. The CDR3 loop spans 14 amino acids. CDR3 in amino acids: CASSLYGVDTEAFF. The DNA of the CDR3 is TGCGCCAGCAGCTTGTATGGGGTTGATACTGAAGCTTTCTTT.

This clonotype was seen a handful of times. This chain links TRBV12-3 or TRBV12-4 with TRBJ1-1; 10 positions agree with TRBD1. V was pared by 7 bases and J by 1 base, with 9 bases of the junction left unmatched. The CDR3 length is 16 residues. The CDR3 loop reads CASNPTGGLANTEAFF. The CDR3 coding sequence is TGTGCCAGCAACCCGACAGGGGGCCTGGCGAACACTGAAGCTTTCTTT.

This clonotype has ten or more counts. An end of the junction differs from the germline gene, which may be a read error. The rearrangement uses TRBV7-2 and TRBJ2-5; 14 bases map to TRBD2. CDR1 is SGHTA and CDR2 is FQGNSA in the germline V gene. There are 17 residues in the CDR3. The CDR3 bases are TGTGCCAGCAGATTAGGACGGACTAGCGGGGGGAAAGAGACCCAGTACTTC. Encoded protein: CASRLGRTSGGKETQYF.

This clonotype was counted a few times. CDR3 sequence: CASSLAGGDSYEQYF. The CDR3 DNA reads as TGTGCCAGCAGTTTGGCAGGGGGGGACTCCTACGAGCAGTACTTC. This chain uses TRBV28 with TRBJ2-7; D may be TRBD1 or TRBD2 (7 bases each). The CDR3 contains 15 residues. V dropped 3 bases and J dropped 0 bases, with 12 bases sitting between them. Germline V gene data show CDR1 as MDHEN and CDR2 as SYDVKM.

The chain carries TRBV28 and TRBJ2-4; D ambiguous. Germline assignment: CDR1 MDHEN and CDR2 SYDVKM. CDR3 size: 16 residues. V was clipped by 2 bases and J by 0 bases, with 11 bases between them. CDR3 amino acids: CASSLLTELAKNIQYF. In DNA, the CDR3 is TGTGCCAGCAGTTTACTTACTGAGCTAGCCAAAAACATTCAGTACTTC.